Listed here is a single T cell receptor beta chain. Methods used by the authors: Amplified reference gene primers provided the basis for estimating nucleated cell counts. The protocol was immunoSEQ multiplex PCR, while the TCRdb copy is restricted to in-frame clones and leaves out a portion. Clonal size and the V and J genes are those of that table, whereas D and trimming came from the DNA. This sample has some 460,000 clones, with approximately 90% found just once. The sample belongs to a study of blood T cell repertoires in COVID-19. Study-level background: Samples came from the United States, Italy and Spain, spanning acute and convalescent COVID-19. T cells, B-cell-depleted T cells, or PBMCs supplied cDNA or gDNA.

The sample taken for sequencing was peripheral blood. The receptor comes from a woman aged 25 to 39 with acute or convalescent COVID-19.

CDR3: CASKRRGENTGELFF. The CDR3 DNA reads as TGTGCCAGCAAGAGACGGGGGGAAAACACCGGGGAGCTGTTTTTT. The chain is built from TRBV27 and TRBJ2-2; 7 nucleotides agree with TRBD2. Looked up from germline, CDR1 is MNHEY and CDR2 is SMNVEV (reference sequence). This CDR3 is built from 15 residues. Trimming removed 7 bases from V and 2 bases from J; junction bases left unmatched: 7.